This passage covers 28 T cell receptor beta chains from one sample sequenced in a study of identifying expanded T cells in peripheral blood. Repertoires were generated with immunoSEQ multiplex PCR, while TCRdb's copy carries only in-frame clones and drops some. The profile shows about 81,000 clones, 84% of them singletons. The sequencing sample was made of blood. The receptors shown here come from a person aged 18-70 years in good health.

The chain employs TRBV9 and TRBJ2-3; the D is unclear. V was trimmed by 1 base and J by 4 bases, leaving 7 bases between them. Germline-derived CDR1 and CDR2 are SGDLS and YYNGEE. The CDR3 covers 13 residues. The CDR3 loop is CASSVSTPDTQYF. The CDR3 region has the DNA TGTGCCAGCAGCGTATCGACCCCAGATACGCAGTATTTT. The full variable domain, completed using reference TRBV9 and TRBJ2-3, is DSGVTQTPKHLITATGQRVTLRCSPRSGDLSVYWYQQSLDQGLQFLIQYYNGEERAKGNILERFSAQQFPDLHSELNLSSLELGDSALYFCASSVSTPDTQYFGPGTRLTVL.

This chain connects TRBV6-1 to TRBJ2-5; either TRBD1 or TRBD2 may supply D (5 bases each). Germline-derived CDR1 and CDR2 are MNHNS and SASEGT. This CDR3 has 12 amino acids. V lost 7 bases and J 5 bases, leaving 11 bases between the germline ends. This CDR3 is CASTPGSETQYF. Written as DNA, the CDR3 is TGTGCCAGCACTCCAGGGAGTGAGACCCAGTACTTC.

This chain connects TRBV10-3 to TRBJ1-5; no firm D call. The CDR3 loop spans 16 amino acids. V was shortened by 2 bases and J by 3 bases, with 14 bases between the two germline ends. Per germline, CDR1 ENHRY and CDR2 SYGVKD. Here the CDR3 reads CAISEDRETHNQPQHF. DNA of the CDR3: TGTGCCATCAGTGAGGATAGGGAGACCCACAATCAGCCCCAGCATTTT.

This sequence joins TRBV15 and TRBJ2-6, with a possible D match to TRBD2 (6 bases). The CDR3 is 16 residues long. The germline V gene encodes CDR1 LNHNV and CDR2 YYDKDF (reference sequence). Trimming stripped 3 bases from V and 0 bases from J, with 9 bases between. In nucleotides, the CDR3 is TGTGCCACCAGCAGCGGAGCGGGCTCTGGGGCCAACGTCCTGACTTTC. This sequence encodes CATSSGAGSGANVLTF.

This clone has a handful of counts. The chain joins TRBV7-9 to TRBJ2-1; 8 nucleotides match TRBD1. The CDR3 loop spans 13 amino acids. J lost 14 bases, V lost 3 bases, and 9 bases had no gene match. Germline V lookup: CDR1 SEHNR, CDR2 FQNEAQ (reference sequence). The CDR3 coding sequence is TGTGCCAGCAGCTTGGATGTTTCGGACAGGGAGTTCTTC. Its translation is CASSLDVSDREFF.

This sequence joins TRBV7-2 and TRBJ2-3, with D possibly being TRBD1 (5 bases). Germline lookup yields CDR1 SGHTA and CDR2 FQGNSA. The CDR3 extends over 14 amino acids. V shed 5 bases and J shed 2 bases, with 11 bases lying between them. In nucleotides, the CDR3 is TGTGCCAGCAGCGTTTCAGGGTTCACAGATACGCAGTATTTT. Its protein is CASSVSGFTDTQYF.

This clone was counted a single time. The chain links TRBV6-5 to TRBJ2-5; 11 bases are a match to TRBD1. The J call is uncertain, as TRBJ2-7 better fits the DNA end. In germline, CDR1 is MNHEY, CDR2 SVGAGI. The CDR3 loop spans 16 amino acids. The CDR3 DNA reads TGTGCCAGCAGTTACTCCTTGGACAGGGGGCTTAACGAGCAGTACTTC. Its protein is CASSYSLDRGLNEQYF.

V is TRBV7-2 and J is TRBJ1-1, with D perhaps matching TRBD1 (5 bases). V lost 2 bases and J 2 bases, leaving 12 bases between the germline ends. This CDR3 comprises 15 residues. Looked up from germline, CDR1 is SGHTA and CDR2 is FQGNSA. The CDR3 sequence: CASSLNGGFNTEAFF. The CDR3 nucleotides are TGTGCCAGCAGCTTAAATGGGGGTTTTAACACTGAAGCTTTCTTT.

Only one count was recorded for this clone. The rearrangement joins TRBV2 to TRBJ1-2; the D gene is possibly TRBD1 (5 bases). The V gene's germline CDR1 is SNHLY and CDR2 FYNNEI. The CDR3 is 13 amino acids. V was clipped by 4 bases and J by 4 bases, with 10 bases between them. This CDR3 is CASSGGAGYGYTF. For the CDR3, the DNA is TGTGCCAGCAGTGGGGGCGCTGGCTATGGCTACACCTTC.

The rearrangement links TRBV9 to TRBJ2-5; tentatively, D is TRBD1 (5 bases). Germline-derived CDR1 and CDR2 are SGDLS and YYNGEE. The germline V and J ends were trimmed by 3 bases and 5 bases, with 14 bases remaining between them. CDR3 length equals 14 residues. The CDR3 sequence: CASSGGSLGETQYF. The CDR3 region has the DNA TGTGCCAGCAGCGGGGGCTCCCTGGGGGAGACCCAGTACTTC.

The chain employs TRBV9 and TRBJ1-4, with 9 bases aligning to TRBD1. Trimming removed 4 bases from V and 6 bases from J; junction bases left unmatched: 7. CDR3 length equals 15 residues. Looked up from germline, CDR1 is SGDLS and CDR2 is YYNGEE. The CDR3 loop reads CASSPGQGRHEKLFF. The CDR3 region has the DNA TGTGCCAGCAGCCCCGGACAGGGGAGACATGAAAAACTGTTTTTT.

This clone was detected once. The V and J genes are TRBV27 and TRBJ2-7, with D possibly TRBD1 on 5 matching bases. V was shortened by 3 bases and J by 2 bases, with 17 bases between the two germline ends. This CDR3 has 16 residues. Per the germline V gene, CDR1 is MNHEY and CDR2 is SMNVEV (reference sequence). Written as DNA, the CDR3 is TGTGCCAGCAGTTTCTCAACGGAGCCAGGGCCCTACGAGCAGTACTTC. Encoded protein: CASSFSTEPGPYEQYF.

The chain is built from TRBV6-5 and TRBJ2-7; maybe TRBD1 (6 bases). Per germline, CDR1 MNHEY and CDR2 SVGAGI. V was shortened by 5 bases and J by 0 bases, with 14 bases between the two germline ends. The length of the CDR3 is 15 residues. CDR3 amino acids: CASSNDRSLSYEQYF. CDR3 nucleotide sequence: TGTGCCAGCAGTAACGACAGGTCTCTCTCCTACGAGCAGTACTTC.

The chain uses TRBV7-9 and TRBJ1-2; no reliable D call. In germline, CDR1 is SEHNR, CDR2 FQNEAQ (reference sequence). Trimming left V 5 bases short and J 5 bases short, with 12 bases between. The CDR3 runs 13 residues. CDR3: CASSPTTVYGYTF. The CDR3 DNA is TGTGCCAGCAGCCCAACCACGGTATATGGCTACACCTTC.

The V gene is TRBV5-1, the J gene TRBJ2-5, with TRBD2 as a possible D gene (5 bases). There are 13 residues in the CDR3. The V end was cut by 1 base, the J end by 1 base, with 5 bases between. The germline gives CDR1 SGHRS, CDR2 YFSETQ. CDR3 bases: TGCGCCAGCAGCTTGCGGGGCCAAGAGACCCAGTACTTC. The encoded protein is CASSLRGQETQYF.

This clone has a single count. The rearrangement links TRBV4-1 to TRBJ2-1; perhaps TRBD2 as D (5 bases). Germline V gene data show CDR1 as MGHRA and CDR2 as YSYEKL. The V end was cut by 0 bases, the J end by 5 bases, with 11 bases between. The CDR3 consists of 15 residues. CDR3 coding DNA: TGCGCCAGCAGCCAAGATAGGGCTAGCCACAATGAGCAGTTCTTC. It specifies CASSQDRASHNEQFF.

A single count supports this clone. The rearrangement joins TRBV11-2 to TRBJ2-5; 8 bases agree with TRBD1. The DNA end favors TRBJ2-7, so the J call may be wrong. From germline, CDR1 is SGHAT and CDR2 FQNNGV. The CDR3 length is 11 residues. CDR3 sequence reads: CASGQGNEQYF. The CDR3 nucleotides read TGTGCCAGCGGACAGGGCAACGAGCAGTACTTC.

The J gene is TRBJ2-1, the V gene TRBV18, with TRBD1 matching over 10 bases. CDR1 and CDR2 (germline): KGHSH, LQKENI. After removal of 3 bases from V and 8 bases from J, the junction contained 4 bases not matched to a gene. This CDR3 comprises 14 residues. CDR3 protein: CASSPRTGGDEQFF. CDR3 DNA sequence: TGTGCCAGCTCACCCAGGACAGGGGGGGATGAGCAGTTCTTC.

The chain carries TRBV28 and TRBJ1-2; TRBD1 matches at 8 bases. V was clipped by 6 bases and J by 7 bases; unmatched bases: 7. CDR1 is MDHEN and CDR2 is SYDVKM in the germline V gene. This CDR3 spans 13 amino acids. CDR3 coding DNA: TGTGCCAGCAGCCAGGGACAGGCACGTGGCTACACCTTC. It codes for CASSQGQARGYTF.

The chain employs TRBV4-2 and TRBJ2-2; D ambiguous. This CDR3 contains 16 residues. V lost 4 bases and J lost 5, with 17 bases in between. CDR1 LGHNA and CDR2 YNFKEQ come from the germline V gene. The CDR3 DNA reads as TGTGCCAGCAGCCGCCAAGGAGATCGAAGAACCGGGGAGCTGTTTTTT. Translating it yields CASSRQGDRRTGELFF.

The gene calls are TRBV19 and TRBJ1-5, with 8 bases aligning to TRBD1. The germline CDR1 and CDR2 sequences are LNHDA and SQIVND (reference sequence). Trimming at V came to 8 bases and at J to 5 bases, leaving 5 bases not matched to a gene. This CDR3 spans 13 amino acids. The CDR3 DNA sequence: TGTGCCAGTTCCGACAGGGGCGATCAGCCCCAGCATTTT. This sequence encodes CASSDRGDQPQHF. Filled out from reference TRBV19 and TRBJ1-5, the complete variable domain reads DGGITQSPKYLFRKEGQNVTLSCEQNLNHDAMYWYRQDPGQGLRLIYYSQIVNDFQKGDIAEGYSVSREKKESFPLTVTSAQKNPTAFYLCASSDRGDQPQHFGDGTRLSIL.

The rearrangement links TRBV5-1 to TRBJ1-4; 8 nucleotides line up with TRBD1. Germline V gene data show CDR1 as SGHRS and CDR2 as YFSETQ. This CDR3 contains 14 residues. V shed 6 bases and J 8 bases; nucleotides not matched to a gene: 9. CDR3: CASTGTGEGEKLFF. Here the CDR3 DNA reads TGCGCCAGCACTGGGACAGGTGAAGGGGAAAAACTGTTTTTT.

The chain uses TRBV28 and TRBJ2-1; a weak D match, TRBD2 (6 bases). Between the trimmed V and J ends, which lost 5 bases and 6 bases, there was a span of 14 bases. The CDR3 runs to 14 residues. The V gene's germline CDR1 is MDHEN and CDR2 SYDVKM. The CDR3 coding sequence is TGTGCCAGCAGTGGCGGGACCTGGGGCAATGAGCAGTTCTTC. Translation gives CASSGGTWGNEQFF.

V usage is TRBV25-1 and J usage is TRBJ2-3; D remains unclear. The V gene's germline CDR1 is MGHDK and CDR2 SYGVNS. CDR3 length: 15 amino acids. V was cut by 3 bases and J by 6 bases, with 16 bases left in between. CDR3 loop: CASSDAASLGDTQYF. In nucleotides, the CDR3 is TGTGCCAGCAGTGACGCGGCTTCCTTGGGGGATACGCAGTATTTT.

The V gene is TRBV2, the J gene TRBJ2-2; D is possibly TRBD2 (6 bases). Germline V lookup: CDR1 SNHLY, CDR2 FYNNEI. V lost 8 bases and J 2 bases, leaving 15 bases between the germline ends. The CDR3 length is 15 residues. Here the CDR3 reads CASRRLEVNTGELFF. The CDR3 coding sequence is TGTGCCAGCCGGAGACTAGAGGTTAACACCGGGGAGCTGTTTTTT.

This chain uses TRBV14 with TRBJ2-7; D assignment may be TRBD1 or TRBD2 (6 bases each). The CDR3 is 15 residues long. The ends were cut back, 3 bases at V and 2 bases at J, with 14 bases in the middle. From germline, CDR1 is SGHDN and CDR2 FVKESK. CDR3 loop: CASSHWGDNPYEQYF. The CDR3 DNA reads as TGTGCCAGCAGCCATTGGGGGGACAACCCCTACGAGCAGTACTTC.

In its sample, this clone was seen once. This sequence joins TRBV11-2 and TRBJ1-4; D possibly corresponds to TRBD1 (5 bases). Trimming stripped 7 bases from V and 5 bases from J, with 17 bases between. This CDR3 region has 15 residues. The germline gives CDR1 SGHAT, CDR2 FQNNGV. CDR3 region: CASTPQGGGNEKLFF. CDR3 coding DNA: TGTGCCAGCACCCCCCAAGGCGGGGGAAATGAAAAACTGTTTTTT. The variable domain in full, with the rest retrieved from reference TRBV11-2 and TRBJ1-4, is EAGVAQSPRYKIIEKRQSVAFWCNPISGHATLYWYQQILGQGPKLLIQFQNNGVVDDSQLPKDRFSAERLKGVDSTLKIQPAKLEDSAVYLCASTPQGGGNEKLFFGSGTQLSVL.

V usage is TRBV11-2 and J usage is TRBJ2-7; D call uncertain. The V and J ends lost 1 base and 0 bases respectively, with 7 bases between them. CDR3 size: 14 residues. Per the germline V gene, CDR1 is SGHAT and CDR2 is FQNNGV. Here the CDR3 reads CASSLARHSYEQYF. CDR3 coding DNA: TGTGCCAGCAGCTTAGCGCGTCACTCCTACGAGCAGTACTTC.